This T cell receptor (beta chain) was captured by sequencing in a study of vaccination effects on CD4 cells after COVID-19. Findings of the study overall: Convalescent patients were few in the study, and early post-infection timepoints were absent.

Clones were sequenced by immunoSEQ multiplex PCR, and TCRdb holds only the in-frame ones, with some missing. The table has 45,000 to 55,000 clones, about four fifths seen once. The CDR3 is 12 amino acids. V was shortened by 4 bases and J by 1 base, with 5 bases between the two germline ends. Germline CDR1 is SGHTS and CDR2 is YDEGEE. Worth noting for this clone: The antigen remains undetermined.

Researchers isolated CD4+ T cells once approximately ten days of culture had elapsed. Documented for the person is a PCR-confirmed SARS-CoV-2 infection occurring between March and December 2020. Participants each got two BNT162b2 or mRNA-1273 vaccine doses. The rearrangement uses TRBV5-8 and TRBJ1-2; D unresolved. This material consisted of CD4+ T cells from PBMCs cultured without peptide, taken after COVID-19 vaccination. The source is a human donor who had a prior SARS-CoV-2 infection. The DNA for the CDR3 is TGTGCCAGCAGCCGGAGTAACTATGGCTACACCTTC. It yields the protein CASSRSNYGYTF.